This entry concerns a single TCR beta chain. The antigen remains undetermined. The CDR3 consists of 15 residues. Trimming left V 7 bases short and J 0 bases short, with 10 bases between. Germline V gene sequence: CDR1 MNHNS, CDR2 SASEGT. The data were obtained in a study of shared clonotypes between healthy human individuals. Whole-study results and caveats: A generally larger estimated richness was seen in naive subsets than in memory subsets.

The repertoire was sequenced with immunoSEQ multiplex PCR; TCRdb's copy has only in-frame clones and lacks some. Among millions of clones, 85% to 95% were seen once, and the ten largest hold more than 0.12%. This sequence was found in a man aged 18 to 29 in good health. The chain recombines TRBV6-1 with TRBJ2-6, with D possibly being TRBD1 (5 bases). Sequencing used naive CD4+ T cells sorted from blood. Subset meaning: CD45RA+ positively selected. The CDR3 DNA reads TGTGCCAGCAAAGTAGGGGACTCTGGGGCCAACGTCCTGACTTTC. It specifies CASKVGDSGANVLTF.